This entry concerns a single T cell receptor beta chain. Its antigen is currently unknown. PCR primers comprised 60 Vbeta and 13 Jbeta primers. Sequencing was performed with immunoSEQ multiplex PCR; in TCRdb, only in-frame clones are kept and a portion is missing. The sample holds approximately 180,000 clones. The entry originates in a study of cytomegalovirus exposure and HLA in healthy donors. Study-wide results and caveats: The study reported that TCR beta sequences accurately predicted HLA-A and HLA-B alleles in most subjects. Immune exposure information available was restricted to CMV serostatus.

CDR1 GTSNPN and CDR2 SVGIG come from the germline V gene (reference sequence). There are 13 residues in the CDR3. The germline V and J ends were trimmed by 4 bases and 2 bases, with 10 bases remaining between them. The receptor's source is a man aged 30 to 45 in good health and CMV-seronegative. This chain joins TRBV30 and TRBJ2-3; no reliable D call. Sequencing was done on a sample of PBMCs. CDR3 sequence: CAWNSIYTDTQYF. The CDR3 bases are TGTGCCTGGAATTCTATTTACACAGATACGCAGTATTTT.